This T cell receptor (beta chain) was profiled in a study of regulatory T cells in long-lasting Graves disease (dated by TCRdb to the early 2020s). In the study overall: Persistent Graves' disease was defined as persistently positive TSH receptor autoantibodies together with antithyroid drug treatment for over 5 years. Persistent Graves' disease patients were compared with newly diagnosed Graves' disease patients by peripheral blood TCR sequencing and RNA sequencing. The study took place in China and was registered as a clinical trial. A total of some 35 samples underwent TCR sequencing: around 13 from persistent and around 20 from newly diagnosed Graves' disease patients. On average, persistent Graves' disease patients in the clinical cohort had been on antithyroid drugs for roughly 11 years.

The research as a whole found: As a limitation, the authors acknowledged that the small sample size may reduce accuracy. Sequencing and analysis were limited to the TCR beta chain. Compared with newly diagnosed patients, persistent Graves' disease patients had lower TCR Shannon entropy and fewer highly expanded clones, which suggests clonal expansion. A larger number of public clonotypes was shared among persistent patients (more than 2,500) than among newly diagnosed patients (more than 850). Persistent disease showed preferential use of TRBV28, TRBJ1-2 and TRBJ2-5, whereas newly diagnosed disease favored TRBV20-1 and TRBJ2-1. The study examined only peripheral blood because the primary lesion, thyroid tissue, could not be accessed.

From a lookup of the germline V gene (reference sequence), CDR1 and CDR2 are GTSNPN and SVGIG. The CDR3 covers 14 residues, taking in both the cysteine and the phenylalanine. Just CDR3 DNA is preserved here, 42 bases in frame from base 1. V is clipped by 5 bases and J by 7 bases, and the sequence between their germline boundaries is 17 bases long. What this sample's time point label stands for: persistent/refractory GD, antithyroid drugs over 5 years with positive TRAb. For both TCR sequencing and RNA sequencing, RNA was extracted from PBMCs using TRIzol. The diagnosis of Graves' disease was made according to American Thyroid Association guidelines. Patients were recruited from an endocrinology department in Xi'an, China. Each patient gave 7.5 to 10 milliliters of peripheral blood, collected in an EDTA anticoagulant tube. Ficoll Paque Plus density gradient separation was used to isolate PBMCs, and no additional T cell sorting was done. An Agilent 2100 Bioanalyzer and agarose gel were used to assess RNA quality, and a NanoDrop 2000 was used to measure RNA concentration.

Library preparation was by multiplex PCR. TCRdb shows the sequencer as Illumina HiSeq 4000. CDR3 regions were amplified by Arm-PCR with iRepertoire HTBI primers to construct TCR beta libraries. PCR products were gel purified before sequencing. Per the authors' processing: Gene usage analysis of CDR3 amino acid clonotypes used the 62 TRBV and more than 13 TRBJ segments found across samples. Filtered high-quality paired reads were merged into contigs using COPE and FqMerger. BLAST was used to align contigs to IMGT TRBV, TRBD and TRBJ reference genes, and CDR3 was defined according to IMGT. Any clonotype with a frequency above 0.1% was counted as a highly expanded clone. Shannon entropy served as the measure of repertoire diversity, while the Gini coefficient captured V-J evenness. Public clonotypes were defined as clonotypes shared by more than one individual. TCRdb handled the public reads itself, with Q25 trimming in fastp and clone calling in MiXCR, and kept productive beta chains. Duplicate CDR3 protein sequences are folded into a single record with the most common DNA and genes. The V and J calls come from TCRdb's annotation, not from the publication. The sample table shows approximately 350,000 distinct CDR3 sequences, and 20% to 25% are seen once. Less than 30% of the sample lies in the top ten.

This clonotype was observed a few times. Its antigen target is currently unknown. Per-base quality was not reported, and no clone a single base away is much larger than it. The source of this sequence is a woman aged 35 to 49 with Graves disease. Donor details come from another sample of the same person, matched by shared clones. The sequencing used peripheral blood mononuclear cells (PBMCs), collected when the disease was refractory, from a patient treated with antithyroid drugs. Recombination connected TRBV30 to TRBJ1-4, with the D gene not confidently named. The CDR3: CAWARHPEGEKLFF. The DNA sequence is as follows: TGTGCCTGGGCGCGACATCCAGAGGGTGAAAAACTGTTTTTT.